This T cell receptor (beta chain) was captured by sequencing in a study of T cells in women clearing cervical HPV infection. Comment on this clone: The CDR3 extends 3 residues past the end of the read, so its final part is completed from the germline J gene.

The assay was immunoSEQ multiplex PCR, and TCRdb's table has in-frame clones only and misses some. The sample includes tens of thousands of clones. There are 15 residues in the CDR3. Germline V CDR1 and CDR2: SEHNR, FQNEAQ (reference sequence). Material: blood buffy coat. The V gene is TRBV7-9, the J gene TRBJ1-1; D gene ambiguous. The source is a woman between 18 and 70 years old with a cervical HPV16 infection that either progressed to CIN3+ or cleared (not recorded which). The CDR3 reads CASSSRLDPSYEAFF. The sequenced CDR3 bases are TGTGCCAGCAGCTCCAGACTAGATCCCTCCTACGAG.